Below are 26 T cell receptor beta chains sequenced from a single sample in a study of beta chain features in type 1 diabetes. Study results and limitations: TCRB CDR3s were moderately but significantly shorter in Type 1 diabetes patients in all four CD4+ subsets.

Sequencing targeted expressed TCRB transcripts, as all isolated RNA had been reverse transcribed. Data came from immunoSEQ multiplex PCR; TCRdb stores just in-frame clones and leaves some out. In the table there are about 250,000 clones, roughly 10% of which are singletons. Antigens of these TCRs are unknown. The sample comprised naive CD4+ T cells from blood. Receptor source: a man aged 25-40 years with type 1 diabetes.

The chain is built from TRBV4-1 and TRBJ1-5, with D perhaps matching TRBD1 (6 bases). The CDR3 runs 17 residues. V was pared by 0 bases and J by 2 bases, with 14 bases between. Germline lookup yields CDR1 MGHRA and CDR2 YSYEKL. CDR3 sequence (DNA): TGCGCCAGCAGCCAAGACGGCAGGGGTACGGGCAATCAGCCCCAGCATTTT. Protein sequence: CASSQDGRGTGNQPQHF.

The sample holds a few counts of this clone. V is TRBV9 and J is TRBJ2-2; no reliable D call. The CDR3 covers 14 residues. Trimming cost V 0 bases and J 6 bases, with 9 bases left between them. Germline assignment: CDR1 SGDLS and CDR2 YYNGEE. Here the CDR3 reads CASSVGVSPGELFF. For the CDR3, the DNA is TGTGCCAGCAGCGTAGGAGTCTCCCCCGGGGAGCTGTTTTTT.

The rearrangement links TRBV27 to TRBJ2-2; 11 bases are a match to TRBD2. The junction had 10 bases not matched to a gene; V was cut back by 8 bases and J by 5 bases. The germline V gene encodes CDR1 MNHEY and CDR2 SMNVEV (reference sequence). CDR3 length equals 16 residues. CDR3 loop: CASFSGGALVTGELFF. The CDR3 nucleotides read TGTGCCAGCTTTAGCGGGGGGGCCCTAGTTACCGGGGAGCTGTTTTTT.

V and J are TRBV4-1 and TRBJ1-5; no clear D gene. The germline V gene encodes CDR1 MGHRA and CDR2 YSYEKL. There are 13 residues in the CDR3. Trimming stripped 1 base from V and 10 bases from J, with 11 bases between. The CDR3 DNA follows: TGCGCCAGCAGCCAAGTCCCAGCGGGACCCCAGCATTTT. Protein sequence: CASSQVPAGPQHF.

This clone appeared a few times. The chain couples TRBV6-5 to TRBJ1-5; D gene uncertain. There are 16 residues in the CDR3. Germline lookup yields CDR1 MNHEY and CDR2 SVGAGI. V shed 0 bases and J shed 2 bases, with 11 bases lying between them. In DNA form, the CDR3 reads TGTGCCAGCAGTTACTCGGCGACGCAGGGCAATCAGCCCCAGCATTTT. Translating it yields CASSYSATQGNQPQHF.

The rearrangement links TRBV7-2 to TRBJ1-3; D ambiguous. The CDR3 length is 15 residues. Germline CDR1 SGHTA, CDR2 FQGNSA. The V and J ends lost 0 bases and 3 bases respectively, with 9 bases between them. Here the CDR3 reads CASSLAGGYGNTIYF. As DNA, the CDR3 is TGTGCCAGCAGCTTAGCGGGAGGATATGGAAACACCATATATTTT.

A few counts support this clone. The chain employs TRBV6-5 and TRBJ2-5, with 9 bases aligning to TRBD2. J was trimmed by 5 bases and V by 4 bases; bases with no gene match: 2. This CDR3 is built from 13 residues. Germline V gene data show CDR1 as MNHEY and CDR2 as SVGAGI. Here the CDR3 reads CASSSLAGETQYF. CDR3 nucleotide sequence: TGTGCCAGCAGTTCCCTAGCGGGGGAGACCCAGTACTTC.

This clone came up a few times. The chain joins TRBV30 to TRBJ2-5; 11 nucleotides align to TRBD1. V trimming: 4 bases; J trimming: 4 bases; junction bases outside the gene matches: 2. The germline V gene encodes CDR1 GTSNPN and CDR2 SVGIG (reference sequence). The CDR3 length is 13 residues. The chain's CDR3 is CAWTDRGLETQYF. In nucleotides, the CDR3 is TGTGCCTGGACGGACAGGGGGCTAGAGACCCAGTACTTC.

V and J are TRBV6-5 and TRBJ1-5; 9 bases agree with TRBD1. Germline V CDR1 and CDR2: MNHEY, SVGAGI. V lost 3 bases to trimming and J lost 6 bases; unmatched junction nucleotides: 6. The CDR3 spans 15 residues. CDR3 nucleotides: TGTGCCAGCAGTTATGGACAGGGGATTGGTCAGCCCCAGCATTTT. It translates to CASSYGQGIGQPQHF.

The chain couples TRBV4-2 to TRBJ1-2; D not certain. The CDR3 totals 13 residues. V was shortened by 0 bases and J by 4 bases, with 6 bases between the two germline ends. Germline lookup yields CDR1 LGHNA and CDR2 YNFKEQ. CDR3 in amino acids: CASSQERGYGYTF. CDR3 bases: TGTGCCAGCAGCCAAGAGAGAGGCTATGGCTACACCTTC.

This clone was seen a handful of times. The chain combines TRBV30 with TRBJ2-2; D might be TRBD2 (6 bases). Germline V gives CDR1 GTSNPN, CDR2 SVGIG (reference sequence). Deletions cut 0 bases from V and 3 bases from J, with 8 bases between. The CDR3 is made up of 14 amino acids. DNA for the CDR3: TGTGCCTGGAGTGTACCGGGGGACACCGGGGAGCTGTTTTTT. Protein product: CAWSVPGDTGELFF.

The J gene is TRBJ2-1, the V gene TRBV5-1, with D tentatively TRBD2 (6 bases). From germline, CDR1 is SGHRS and CDR2 YFSETQ. Deletions cut 0 bases from V and 8 bases from J, with 12 bases between. The CDR3 length is 14 residues. The CDR3 sequence: CASSLVAGRDEQFF. The CDR3 DNA follows: TGCGCCAGCAGCTTGGTGGCGGGGAGAGATGAGCAGTTCTTC.

V gene TRBV5-4 combines with J gene TRBJ2-3, with a possible D match to TRBD2 (5 bases). CDR3 size: 15 residues. The germline CDR1 and CDR2 sequences are SGHNT and YYREEE (reference sequence). The ends were cut back, 0 bases at V and 2 bases at J, with 10 bases in the middle. CDR3 nucleotide sequence: TGTGCCAGCAGCTTGGACGGACTTCCCACAGATACGCAGTATTTT. Protein sequence: CASSLDGLPTDTQYF.

This clone was observed a handful of times. The gene calls are TRBV27 and TRBJ2-7; D not certain. This CDR3 region has 15 residues. The germline V gene has CDR1 MNHEY and CDR2 SMNVEV (reference sequence). Trimming shortened V by 6 bases and J by 3 bases, and 18 bases separated the two germline ends. The CDR3 DNA reads as TGTGCCAGCAGCCTACGGGTGGGTTCCTACTACGAGCAGTACTTC. Encoded protein: CASSLRVGSYYEQYF.

The sample holds a few counts of this clone. The chain is built from TRBV4-1 and TRBJ1-1; 12 bases are a match to TRBD1. The CDR3 extends over 17 amino acids. V was pared by 3 bases and J by 5 bases, with 10 bases of the junction left unmatched. Germline CDR1 is MGHRA and CDR2 is YSYEKL. The CDR3, as DNA: TGCGCCAGCAGCCAGGGGGACAGGGGGCGCGGGGGAACTGAAGCTTTCTTT. Encoded protein: CASSQGDRGRGGTEAFF.

CDR3 loop: CASSGQGLEQPQHF. In nucleotides, the CDR3 is TGTGCCAGCAGCGGACAGGGCCTAGAGCAGCCCCAGCATTTT. The chain uses TRBV6-5 and TRBJ1-5; the match to TRBD1 covers 8 bases. CDR3 length equals 14 residues. The V and J ends lost 6 bases and 7 bases, in that order; junction bases with no gene match: 8. The V gene's germline CDR1 is MNHEY and CDR2 SVGAGI.

This clone was detected only a few times. The chain employs TRBV2 and TRBJ2-1; 9 nucleotides line up with TRBD2. The CDR3 is 14 amino acids. The V gene end was trimmed by 8 bases and the J gene end by 8 bases; junction bases not matched to a gene: 10. CDR1 SNHLY and CDR2 FYNNEI come from the germline V gene. The CDR3 coding sequence is TGTGCCAGCTTAGAGGCGGGGGGGCATCATGAGCAGTTCTTC. Translated, it gives CASLEAGGHHEQFF.

In its sample, this clone was seen a few times. This chain uses TRBV14 with TRBJ2-3; no reliable D call. Germline values: CDR1 SGHDN, CDR2 FVKESK. The CDR3 runs to 14 residues. V was clipped by 4 bases and J by 0 bases, with 8 bases between them. CDR3 nucleotide sequence: TGTGCCAGCAGCCCCTCGTTAAGCACAGATACGCAGTATTTT. The encoded protein is CASSPSLSTDTQYF. Complete variable domain (other parts from reference TRBV14 and TRBJ2-3): EAGVTQFPSHSVIEKGQTVTLRCDPISGHDNLYWYRRVMGKEIKFLLHFVKESKQDESGMPNNRFLAERTGGTYSTLKVQPAELEDSGVYFCASSPSLSTDTQYFGPGTRLTVL.

The gene calls are TRBV10-3 and TRBJ1-2; D remains unclear. The CDR3 has 13 amino acids. The germline CDR1 and CDR2 sequences are ENHRY and SYGVKD. Trimming shortened V by 1 base and J by 8 bases, and 11 bases separated the two germline ends. The CDR3: CAISELERRGYTF. The CDR3 coding sequence is TGTGCCATCAGTGAGTTGGAGAGGAGAGGCTACACCTTC.

The chain is built from TRBV7-6 and TRBJ2-3, with D possibly being TRBD1 (7 bases). The V gene's germline CDR1 is SGHVS and CDR2 FNYEAQ. The CDR3 loop spans 15 amino acids. Trimming took off 7 bases at V and 4 bases at J, with 18 bases between the two ends. The CDR3 nucleotides read TGTGCCAGCACCTTGGCGGCAGGGGGGCCAGATACGCAGTATTTT. Its translation: CASTLAAGGPDTQYF.

This clone has only a few counts. The chain combines TRBV10-3 with TRBJ2-7, with a weak D call TRBD1 (6 bases). CDR3 length equals 13 residues. The V gene lost 11 bases and the J gene lost 6 bases, with 20 bases spanning the gap. The germline CDR1 and CDR2 sequences are ENHRY and SYGVKD. CDR3 bases: TGTGCCGCCGAAGCGGACAGTGTAAGCGAGCAGTACTTC. This translates into CAAEADSVSEQYF.

The rearrangement joins TRBV5-6 to TRBJ2-5, with TRBD1 as a possible D gene (6 bases). The CDR3 has 14 residues. Germline CDR1 reads SGHDT; CDR2 reads YYEEEE. Trimming left V 4 bases short and J 2 bases short, with 12 bases between. The CDR3 sequence is CASSVLGQQETQYF. The CDR3 coding sequence is TGTGCCAGCAGCGTGCTCGGACAGCAAGAGACCCAGTACTTC.

This clone was picked up a small number of times. Other DNA variants within this sample encode the same CDR3. This chain joins TRBV7-3 and TRBJ2-2; possibly TRBD1 for D (6 bases). The CDR3 covers 13 residues. CDR1 and CDR2 from the germline V gene are SGHTA and FQGTGA. The V end was cut by 4 bases, the J end by 5 bases, with 8 bases between. The CDR3 sequence: CASSSGQTGELFF. In nucleotides, the CDR3 is TGTGCCAGCAGCTCTGGACAGACCGGGGAGCTGTTTTTT. Filled out from reference TRBV7-3 and TRBJ2-2, the complete variable domain reads GAGVSQTPSNKVTEKGKYVELRCDPISGHTALYWYRQSLGQGPEFLIYFQGTGAADDSGLPNDRFFAVRPEGSVSTLKIQRTERGDSAVYLCASSSGQTGELFFGEGSRLTVL.

In this sample, this clone turned up a few times. The gene calls are TRBV9 and TRBJ1-2; 7 nucleotides match TRBD1. The CDR3 has 14 residues. The ends lost 2 bases at V and 6 bases at J; junction bases unmatched: 7. CDR1 is SGDLS, CDR2 YYNGEE, per germline. Here the CDR3 DNA reads TGTGCCAGCAGCGTTGGTAGGGGGCAAGATGGCTACACCTTC. Translation gives CASSVGRGQDGYTF.

This clone turned up a few times. The chain couples TRBV28 to TRBJ1-5; 7 bases map to TRBD1. This CDR3 has 13 residues. Per germline, CDR1 MDHEN and CDR2 SYDVKM. With 5 bases clipped from V and 7 bases from J, the junction kept 5 bases outside the gene matches. In nucleotides, the CDR3 is TGTGCCAGCAGTGGGGGACAGTTACAGCCCCAGCATTTT. Its protein is CASSGGQLQPQHF.

The table lists this clone with a count of one. The chain has TRBV6-4 and TRBJ2-3; 7 bases map to TRBD2. CDR1 is MRHNA and CDR2 is SNTAGT in the germline V gene. V gave up 6 bases and J gave up 3 bases; unmatched junction bases: 9. The CDR3 extends over 15 amino acids. The CDR3 here is CASRTTSLRTDTQYF. The CDR3 DNA reads as TGTGCCAGCAGAACGACTAGCCTAAGGACAGATACGCAGTATTTT.